The following is a T cell receptor (beta chain) sequence with its context. Naive CD8 cells lacked CD45RO and underwent positive selection for CCR7, leaving out terminally differentiated effector memory CD45RA+ cells. Clones were read by immunoSEQ multiplex PCR, and TCRdb kept only the in-frame ones, dropping some. Of 800,000 to 950,000 clones in the sample, roughly 96% were seen once. These data come from a study of shared clonotypes between healthy human individuals. The CDR3 is 15 residues long. V lost 2 bases and J lost 0, with 10 bases in between. Looked up from germline, CDR1 is LGHNA and CDR2 is YSLEER.

The chain recombines TRBV4-3 with TRBJ2-5, with D possibly TRBD2 on 5 matching bases. The origin of this receptor is a man under 40 in good health. Sequencing was carried out using naive CD8+ T cells sorted from blood. The CDR3 region is CASSQLLADQETQYF. The CDR3 DNA reads TGCGCCAGCAGCCAACTTCTAGCAGACCAAGAGACCCAGTACTTC.